A single sample is the source of the 23 T cell receptor beta chains below, sequenced in a study of blood T cell repertoires in COVID-19. Assay: immunoSEQ multiplex PCR; the TCRdb copy retains only in-frame clones and omits some. The sample has roughly 100,000 clones, roughly four fifths seen once. Sequencing was done on a sample of peripheral blood. These receptors all stem from a woman between 70 and 85 years old with acute or convalescent COVID-19.

The chain couples TRBV7-9 to TRBJ1-4; TRBD1 aligns across 7 bases. V lost 3 bases to trimming and J lost 4 bases; unmatched junction nucleotides: 17. The CDR3 is 19 amino acids. Germline assignment: CDR1 SEHNR and CDR2 FQNEAQ (reference sequence). The CDR3 DNA sequence: TGTGCCAGCAGCTTTAGGGTCAGGGGGAGCGAGGACTATAATGAAAAACTGTTTTTT. It codes for CASSFRVRGSEDYNEKLFF.

Of note for this clone: The same CDR3 also results from other DNA sequences found in this sample. V and J are TRBV4-1 and TRBJ1-2; 7 nucleotides line up with TRBD1. The CDR3 sequence is 14 residues long. With V trimmed by 0 bases and J by 8 bases, 6 bases remained unmatched. CDR1 is MGHRA and CDR2 is YSYEKL in the germline V gene. The CDR3 region has the DNA TGCGCCAGCAGCCAAGACGACAGGGCAGGGGGCTACACCTTC. Amino acids: CASSQDDRAGGYTF.

The chain couples TRBV5-6 to TRBJ2-3; D is possibly TRBD2 (5 bases). V lost 2 bases and J lost 2, with 9 bases in between. Germline V lookup: CDR1 SGHDT, CDR2 YYEEEE. CDR3 length: 14 amino acids. DNA for the CDR3: TGTGCCAGCAGCTTCCTAGACTACACAGATACGCAGTATTTT. It translates to CASSFLDYTDTQYF.

A single count supports this clone. This sequence joins TRBV5-1 and TRBJ1-5; TRBD1 matches 10 bases. The ends lost 0 bases at V and 9 bases at J; junction bases unmatched: 9. Germline V gives CDR1 SGHRS, CDR2 YFSETQ. This CDR3 has 16 amino acids. This CDR3 reads CASSLGPGQGIWPQHF. The CDR3 nucleotides are TGCGCCAGCAGCTTGGGACCGGGACAGGGGATATGGCCCCAGCATTTT.

This sequence joins TRBV7-9 and TRBJ1-2; no clear D. Germline V gives CDR1 SEHNR, CDR2 FQNEAQ (reference sequence). The CDR3 totals 13 residues. Trimming stripped 5 bases from V and 0 bases from J, with 7 bases between. For the CDR3, the DNA is TGTGCCAGCAGCCCCCAGGCTAACTATGGCTACACCTTC. Translated, it gives CASSPQANYGYTF.

The chain couples TRBV7-2 to TRBJ1-2; TRBD1 aligns across 7 bases. The junction had 12 bases not matched to a gene; V was cut back by 1 base and J by 4 bases. CDR3 length: 17 residues. Per the germline V gene, CDR1 is SGHTA and CDR2 is FQGNSA. Written as DNA, the CDR3 is TGTGCCAGCAGCTTAGGCCCACCTCAGGGGGGAAGCTATGGCTACACCTTC. Protein sequence: CASSLGPPQGGSYGYTF.

The J gene is TRBJ1-2, the V gene TRBV6-5, with D possibly being TRBD1 (6 bases). The CDR3 spans 13 residues. With 5 bases removed from V and 1 base from J, the gap between germline ends came to 8 bases. Germline CDR1 reads MNHEY; CDR2 reads SVGAGI. In DNA form, the CDR3 reads TGTGCCAGCAGTAGGGACATTAACTATGGCTACACCTTC. Residues: CASSRDINYGYTF.

The rearrangement joins TRBV4-2 to TRBJ1-5, with D tentatively TRBD1 (6 bases). V dropped 1 base and J dropped 2 bases, with 15 bases sitting between them. CDR1 LGHNA and CDR2 YNFKEQ come from the germline V gene. The CDR3 is 17 residues long. The chain's CDR3 is CASSQGSAGAGNQPQHF. As DNA, the CDR3 is TGTGCCAGCAGCCAAGGTTCGGCAGGGGCGGGCAATCAGCCCCAGCATTTT.

This sequence joins TRBV4-1 and TRBJ1-1, with a possible D match to TRBD1 (5 bases). Trimming stripped 1 base from V and 5 bases from J, with 20 bases between. The CDR3 consists of 17 residues. From germline, CDR1 is MGHRA and CDR2 YSYEKL. The DNA for the CDR3 is TGCGCCAGCAGCCAAGTGGGGGGGGTCCAGTTTGATACTGAAGCTTTCTTT. It encodes CASSQVGGVQFDTEAFF.

The J gene is TRBJ2-7, the V gene TRBV4-3; 10 nucleotides align to TRBD2. CDR1 and CDR2 from the germline V gene are LGHNA and YSLEER. The ends lost 0 bases at V and 3 bases at J; junction bases unmatched: 14. CDR3 size: 19 residues. This CDR3 is CASSQDIRAGGAGGYEQYF. CDR3 nucleotides: TGCGCCAGCAGCCAAGATATTAGAGCGGGAGGGGCCGGGGGCTACGAGCAGTACTTC.

The rearrangement joins TRBV3-1 (or the pseudogene TRBV3-2) to TRBJ2-7, with a possible D match to TRBD2 (6 bases). In germline, CDR1 is LGHDT, CDR2 YNNKEL (reference sequence). V dropped 0 bases and J dropped 6 bases, with 18 bases sitting between them. This CDR3 comprises 16 residues. The DNA of the CDR3 is TGTGCCAGCAGCCAAGATATTCGCGGGGCTAGTGGCGAGCAGTACTTC. This codes for CASSQDIRGASGEQYF.

This chain connects TRBV19 to TRBJ2-3; D gene ambiguous. The V and J ends lost 1 base and 3 bases respectively, with 8 bases between them. This CDR3 comprises 14 residues. Germline V gene sequence: CDR1 LNHDA, CDR2 SQIVND (reference sequence). CDR3: CASSIAPGTDTQYF. CDR3 DNA: TGTGCCAGTAGTATAGCCCCCGGGACAGATACGCAGTATTTT.

The chain recombines TRBV30 with TRBJ1-6; D might be TRBD1 (6 bases). The V and J ends lost 2 bases and 4 bases respectively, with 12 bases between them. Germline lookup yields CDR1 GTSNPN and CDR2 SVGIG (reference sequence). The CDR3 is 15 amino acids. In DNA form, the CDR3 reads TGTGCCTGGAGTTCACAGGGCCAATATAATTCACCCCTCCACTTT. It is translated as CAWSSQGQYNSPLHF.

The chain carries TRBV27 and TRBJ2-1, with 8 bases lining up with TRBD1. The germline gives CDR1 MNHEY, CDR2 SMNVEV (reference sequence). The CDR3 totals 15 residues. Trimming cost V 2 bases and J 5 bases; bases outside gene matches: 5. The CDR3 DNA is TGTGCCAGCAGTTTAAGGACAGGGTCCCACAATGAGCAGTTCTTC. This codes for CASSLRTGSHNEQFF.

V and J are TRBV6-2 or TRBV6-3 and TRBJ2-2; 7 nucleotides align to TRBD2. This CDR3 has 16 amino acids. Trimming removed 2 bases from V and 2 bases from J; junction bases left unmatched: 5. Germline CDR1 is MNHEY and CDR2 is SVGEGT. DNA of the CDR3: TGTGCCAGCAGTTACCCGAGCGGGGCTAACACCGGGGAGCTGTTTTTT. It codes for CASSYPSGANTGELFF.

CDR3 loop: CASSLTGHNQPQHF. CDR3 coding DNA: TGCGCCAGCAGCTTGACAGGGCACAATCAGCCCCAGCATTTT. This rearrangement joins TRBV5-1 to TRBJ1-5; D may be TRBD1 (6 bases). Trimming took 1 base from V and 3 from J, leaving 8 bases between them. Germline V gene data show CDR1 as SGHRS and CDR2 as YFSETQ. The CDR3 totals 14 residues.

This sequence joins TRBV13 and TRBJ2-1, with TRBD2 matching over 14 bases. The CDR3 has 16 amino acids. The germline V gene has CDR1 PRHDT and CDR2 FYEKMQ (reference sequence). V gave up 5 bases and J gave up 4 bases; unmatched junction bases: 4. The chain's CDR3 is CASSRLAGGTYNEQFF. CDR3 bases: TGTGCCAGCAGCCGACTAGCGGGGGGGACTTACAATGAGCAGTTCTTC.

This rearrangement joins TRBV6-2 or TRBV6-3 to TRBJ2-1; 8 bases agree with TRBD2. This CDR3 is 16 amino acids long. CDR1 and CDR2 from the germline V gene are MNHEY and SVGEGT. After removal of 2 bases from V and 5 bases from J, the junction contained 8 bases not matched to a gene. The DNA of the CDR3 is TGTGCCAGCAGTTACCCCAGCGGGGGCTACGACAATGAGCAGTTCTTC. Translating gives CASSYPSGGYDNEQFF.

The CDR3 coding sequence is TGCGCCAGCAGCTTGGCGGGGGTCCGAACAGATACGCAGTATTTT. Translating it yields CASSLAGVRTDTQYF. The rearrangement links TRBV5-1 to TRBJ2-3; tentatively, D is TRBD2 (6 bases). Germline CDR1 and CDR2: SGHRS and YFSETQ. Trimming shortened V by 0 bases and J by 3 bases, and 11 bases separated the two germline ends. This CDR3 region has 15 residues.

This clone was counted once. The chain combines TRBV6-5 with TRBJ1-2; 9 bases fit TRBD1. This CDR3 spans 13 amino acids. The V gene's germline CDR1 is MNHEY and CDR2 SVGAGI. Trimming removed 6 bases from V and 4 bases from J; junction bases left unmatched: 3. The CDR3 region has the DNA TGTGCCAGCAGAACAGGGGGCTTCTATGGCTACACCTTC. As protein: CASRTGGFYGYTF.

This clone was picked up one time. The chain employs TRBV5-5 and TRBJ1-3; tentatively, D is TRBD1 (6 bases). Per the germline V gene, CDR1 is SGHKS and CDR2 is YYEKEE (reference sequence). This CDR3 region has 14 residues. V gave up 4 bases and J gave up 1 base, with 9 bases separating them. The CDR3 region has the DNA TGTGCCAGCAGCAGACAGGCTTCTGGAAACACCATATATTTT. Encoded protein: CASSRQASGNTIYF.

The chain carries TRBV24-1 and TRBJ2-6; 9 bases line up with TRBD1. CDR3 length: 20 residues. Germline CDR1 reads KGHDR; CDR2 reads SFDVKD. With 4 bases clipped from V and 4 bases from J, the junction kept 16 bases outside the gene matches. DNA of the CDR3: TGTGCCACCAGTGACCCTATGAGTCCCGGGACAGGGACCGGGGCCAACGTCCTGACTTTC. It specifies CATSDPMSPGTGTGANVLTF.

CDR3 amino acids: CASSPLEGQPQHF. DNA of the CDR3: TGTGCCAGCTCACCACTAGAGGGTCAGCCCCAGCATTTT. The chain employs TRBV18 and TRBJ1-5, with D uncertain. V lost 1 base and J lost 6, with 7 bases in between. This CDR3 is built from 13 residues. The germline CDR1 and CDR2 sequences are KGHSH and LQKENI.